These 15 T cell receptor beta chains originate from one sample sequenced in a study of shared clonotypes between healthy human individuals. The repertoire was sequenced with immunoSEQ multiplex PCR; TCRdb's copy has only in-frame clones and lacks some. The sample lists hundreds of thousands of clones; 74% were seen once. What was sequenced was memory CD4+ T cells sorted from blood. Subset denoted: CD45RA-negative fraction. These receptors all stem from a woman younger than 45 in good health.

This chain uses TRBV7-8 with TRBJ2-3; D might be TRBD2 (6 bases). The CDR3 length is 14 residues. With 10 bases removed from V and 6 bases from J, the gap between germline ends came to 20 bases. Germline CDR1 SGHVS, CDR2 FQNEAQ. CDR3 protein: CAIGGAGGADTQYF. For the CDR3, the DNA is TGTGCCATAGGCGGGGCAGGTGGGGCGGATACGCAGTATTTT. The complete variable domain, with remaining parts taken from reference TRBV7-8 and TRBJ2-3, reads GAGVSQSPRYKVAKRGQDVALRCDPISGHVSLFWYQQALGQGPEFLTYFQNEAQLDKSGLPSDRFFAERPEGSVSTLKIQRTQQEDSAVYLCAIGGAGGADTQYFGPGTRLTVL.

The chain joins TRBV2 to TRBJ2-2, with 10 bases that match TRBD2. This CDR3 is built from 21 residues. Trimming removed 5 bases from V and 1 base from J; junction bases left unmatched: 19. CDR1 SNHLY and CDR2 FYNNEI come from the germline V gene. The CDR3 coding sequence is TGTGCCAGCAGTTACGCGGGACACTTACTTGCTAGCGGGAGGAACACCGGGGAGCTGTTTTTT. Translating gives CASSYAGHLLASGRNTGELFF.

This clone has just one count. This sequence joins TRBV5-6 and TRBJ1-1; D is unclear. The germline CDR1 and CDR2 sequences are SGHDT and YYEEEE. V was cut by 2 bases and J by 5 bases, with 4 bases left in between. The CDR3 is 11 residues long. CDR3 nucleotide sequence: TGTGCCAGCAGCTTTAGGACTGAAGCTTTCTTT. This encodes CASSFRTEAFF.

The chain joins TRBV28 to TRBJ1-2, with 7 positions matching TRBD1. After removal of 3 bases from V and 7 bases from J, the junction contained 11 bases not matched to a gene. The germline V gene has CDR1 MDHEN and CDR2 SYDVKM. This CDR3 region has 15 residues. In DNA, the CDR3 is TGTGCCAGCAGTTTCGAAACAGGGGTTCCGTTTGGCTACACCTTC. Residues: CASSFETGVPFGYTF.

J is TRBJ1-5 and V is TRBV21-1; TRBD1, the table's D call, lacks a check against the DNA. TRBV21-1 is assigned pseudogene status. The CDR3 has 18 amino acids. DNA for the CDR3: TGTGCCAGCAGCAAAGCATGGGACATACACGACGCTGATCAGCCCCAGCATTTT. Amino acid sequence: CASSKAWDIHDADQPQHF.

This chain joins TRBV18 and TRBJ2-7, with D tentatively TRBD1 (7 bases). V was pared by 3 bases and J by 6 bases, with 12 bases between. Germline CDR1 and CDR2: KGHSH and LQKENI. The CDR3 has 13 amino acids. This CDR3 is CASSPGQGGEQYF. DNA of the CDR3: TGTGCCAGCTCACCTGGGCAGGGGGGCGAGCAGTACTTC.

There are a few counts of this clone. The V gene is TRBV25-1, the J gene TRBJ2-1; 14 nucleotides align to TRBD2. The V gene's germline CDR1 is MGHDK and CDR2 SYGVNS. The CDR3 sequence is 16 residues long. V lost 4 bases and J lost 8; bases outside the gene matches: 7. CDR3 residues: CASSARTSGRKDEQFF. CDR3 DNA sequence: TGTGCCAGCAGTGCACGGACTAGCGGGAGGAAGGATGAGCAGTTCTTC. The full variable domain, in which reference TRBV25-1 and TRBJ2-1 provide the parts outside the CDR3, is EADIYQTPRYLVIGTGKKITLECSQTMGHDKMYWYQQDPGMELHLIHYSYGVNSTEKGDLSSESTVSRIRTEHFPLTLESARPSHTSQYLCASSARTSGRKDEQFFGPGTRLTVL.

The chain combines TRBV5-1 with TRBJ2-1, with 8 bases fitting TRBD2. V trimming: 1 base; J trimming: 6 bases; junction bases outside the gene matches: 6. The CDR3 runs 15 residues. Germline assignment: CDR1 SGHRS and CDR2 YFSETQ. The CDR3 nucleotides read TGCGCCAGCAGCTTGAGCTTAGCGGGGATCAATGAGCAGTTCTTC. Its protein is CASSLSLAGINEQFF.

The sample holds one count of this clone. The chain employs TRBV7-3 and TRBJ2-1, with a weak D call TRBD2 (5 bases). The CDR3 runs 14 residues. V lost 5 bases and J 1 base, leaving 9 bases between the germline ends. Germline lookup yields CDR1 SGHTA and CDR2 FQGTGA. CDR3 amino acids: CASSPPGSYNEQFF. For the CDR3, the DNA is TGTGCCAGCAGCCCGCCGGGGTCCTACAATGAGCAGTTCTTC.

The sample holds one count of this clone. One end of the junction varies from germline; a read error may be responsible. This specimen includes other DNA sequences encoding the same CDR3. V is TRBV28 and J is TRBJ2-7, with 7 bases matching TRBD1. This CDR3 is 13 amino acids long. The germline V gene has CDR1 MDHEN and CDR2 SYDVKM. CDR3 coding DNA: TGTGCCACCCAGACAGGGAGCTCCTACGAGCAGTACTTT. Its protein is CATQTGSSYEQYF.

This chain uses TRBV28 with TRBJ2-7, with 7 nucleotides matching TRBD1. This CDR3 has 14 residues. Germline V gene data show CDR1 as MDHEN and CDR2 as SYDVKM. Trimming at V came to 7 bases and at J to 0 bases, leaving 6 bases not matched to a gene. The CDR3 here is CASTTTGASYEQYF. DNA of the CDR3: TGTGCCAGCACCACCACAGGGGCCTCCTACGAGCAGTACTTC.

Only a few counts were recorded for this clone. The chain couples TRBV29-1 to TRBJ1-1; 9 bases fit TRBD1. This CDR3 is 13 amino acids long. The ends lost 6 bases at V and 5 bases at J; junction bases unmatched: 7. Germline assignment: CDR1 SQVTM and CDR2 ANQGSEA. DNA of the CDR3: TGCAGCGTGACAGGGACAGGGCAGACTGAAGCTTTCTTT. This encodes CSVTGTGQTEAFF.

A word on this clone: A junction end diverges from the germline sequence, so it may reflect a read error. V usage is TRBV18 and J usage is TRBJ1-3; TRBD1 might be the D (5 bases). Germline V gene sequence: CDR1 KGHSH, CDR2 LQKENI. The CDR3 sequence is 16 residues long. The CDR3 loop reads CAGSRTGDPSGNTIYF. The CDR3, as DNA: TGTGCCGGCTCACGAACAGGTGACCCCTCTGGAAACACCATATATTTT.

The chain is built from TRBV6-6 and TRBJ2-3, with 7 bases that match TRBD2. The CDR3 runs 15 residues. Germline CDR1 reads MNHNY; CDR2 reads SVGAGI (reference sequence). V dropped 2 bases and J dropped 0; count of bases not matched to a gene: 2. The CDR3 reads CASSYSGASTDTQYF. CDR3 sequence (DNA): TGTGCCAGCAGTTACAGCGGGGCTAGCACAGATACGCAGTATTTT.

V gene TRBV29-1 combines with J gene TRBJ2-1, with D perhaps matching TRBD2 (5 bases). The germline gives CDR1 SQVTM, CDR2 ANQGSEA. Trimming shortened V by 7 bases and J by 7 bases, and 20 bases separated the two germline ends. CDR3 length: 14 amino acids. CDR3 amino acids: CSATLLGSRNEQFF. For the CDR3, the DNA is TGCAGCGCTACCCTACTAGGGTCGAGGAATGAGCAGTTCTTC.